This TCR beta chain originates from a study of chronic HIV infection and antiretroviral therapy. TCRdb called the 5' RACE reads again in MiXCR, with one record for every CDR3 protein. The sample has approximately 30,000 distinct CDR3 sequences, over 7.5% seen once; the top ten hold roughly 2.4%. This clonotype was observed at least ten times. CDR1 SGHAT and CDR2 FQNNGV come from the germline V gene. This CDR3 is 15 amino acids long. V was clipped by 4 bases and J by 8 bases, with 18 bases between them. The genes are TRBV11-2 and TRBJ2-1; TRBD1 might be the D (5 bases). The specimen was peripheral blood. This receptor was obtained from an adult who had HIV and had not received antiretroviral therapy, or was an uninfected healthy control (not recorded which). The CDR3 DNA follows: TGTGCCAGCAGCTCCGCCCCAGGGATCGAGTATGAGCAGTTCTTC. Translation: CASSSAPGIEYEQFF.